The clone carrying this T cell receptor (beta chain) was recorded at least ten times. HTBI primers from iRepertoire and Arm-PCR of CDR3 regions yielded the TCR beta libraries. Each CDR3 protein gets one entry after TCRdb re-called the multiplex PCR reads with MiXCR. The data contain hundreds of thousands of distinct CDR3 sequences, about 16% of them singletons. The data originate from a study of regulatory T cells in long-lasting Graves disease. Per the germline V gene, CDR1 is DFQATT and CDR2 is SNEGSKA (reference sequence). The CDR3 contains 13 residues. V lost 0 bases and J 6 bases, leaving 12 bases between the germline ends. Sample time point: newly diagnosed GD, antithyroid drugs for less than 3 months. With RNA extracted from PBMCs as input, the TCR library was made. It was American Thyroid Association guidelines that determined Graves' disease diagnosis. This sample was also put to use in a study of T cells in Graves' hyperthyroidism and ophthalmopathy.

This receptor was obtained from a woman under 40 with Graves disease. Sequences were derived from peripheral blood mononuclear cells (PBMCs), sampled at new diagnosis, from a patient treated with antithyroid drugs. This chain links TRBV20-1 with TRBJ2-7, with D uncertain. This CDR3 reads CSARDTVAGEQYF. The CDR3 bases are TGCAGTGCTAGAGACACCGTCGCAGGCGAGCAGTACTTC.